This T cell receptor (beta chain) was identified in a study of OX40 agonist ivuxolimab in advanced cancers. Study-wide results and caveats: CD4+ T cells averaged fewer expanded clones than CD8+ T cells. The investigators did not determine what antigen specificity the expanded peripheral T cells had.

Sequenced by immunoSEQ multiplex PCR; TCRdb stores in-frame clones only, minus some. The table lists more than 45,000 clones, around 85% of them singletons, with 0.95% to 1.3% in the top ten. In the case of this clone: Its antigen remains unidentified.

CDR1 is ENHRY and CDR2 is SYGVKD in the germline V gene. The CDR3 has 12 residues. Trimming removed 5 bases from V and 6 bases from J, with 8 bases in between. This TCR was sampled from an adult with an advanced solid tumor such as melanoma, head and neck, liver or kidney cancer. The J gene is TRBJ2-1, the V gene TRBV10-3; the D is unclear. The sequenced sample was CD4+ or CD8+ T cells sorted from blood, obtained in a trial of the OX40 agonist ivuxolimab. The DNA of the CDR3 is TGTGCCATCAGTAGTTGGAGCAATGAGCAGTTCTTC. It yields the protein CAISSWSNEQFF.